Each of the 27 T cell receptor beta chains below was sequenced from the same sample in a study of post-analysis software for immune sequencing data. Prepared libraries of TCR beta cDNA carried unique molecular identifiers. TCRdb recomputed calls from the PCR reads with MiXCR, one row per CDR3 protein. The sample includes 650,000 to 850,000 distinct CDR3 sequences, just over 45% of them seen just once. These TCRs' antigens remain unknown. Notes on the study in general: Compared with controls, patients had more of 4 or 5 TRBV segments, including TRBV5-6, TRBV5-1 and TRBV20-1.

The source material was blood. The receptors come from a girl aged 10-17 years with multiple sclerosis.

In DNA form, the CDR3 reads TGTGCCAGCAGCCCCCGTCCTCAGGACGAGCAGTACTTC. It is translated as CASSPRPQDEQYF. The V gene is TRBV7-9, the J gene TRBJ2-7; D uncertain. This CDR3 comprises 13 residues. Trimming removed 5 bases from V and 5 bases from J, with 13 bases in between. Germline lookup yields CDR1 SEHNR and CDR2 FQNEAQ (reference sequence). Using reference TRBV7-9 and TRBJ2-7 for the parts outside the CDR3, the full variable domain is DTGVSQNPRHKITKRGQNVTFRCDPISEHNRLYWYRQTLGQGPEFLTYFQNEAQLEKSRLLSDRFSAERPKGSFSTLEIQRTEQGDSAMYLCASSPRPQDEQYFGPGTRLTVT.

The chain links TRBV9 to TRBJ2-7; no clear D. Looked up from germline, CDR1 is SGDLS and CDR2 is YYNGEE. V was cut by 0 bases and J by 1 base, with 11 bases left in between. This CDR3 is built from 15 residues. The CDR3 coding sequence is TGTGCCAGCAGCGTAGAGGCCCTACCTTCCTACGAGCAGTACTTC. Protein sequence: CASSVEALPSYEQYF.

J is TRBJ2-1 and V is TRBV18; D is ambiguous. With 3 bases removed from V and 9 bases from J, the gap between germline ends came to 12 bases. Germline V lookup: CDR1 KGHSH, CDR2 LQKENI. The CDR3 sequence is 13 residues long. Here the CDR3 reads CASSPNSHGEQFF. The CDR3 coding sequence is TGTGCCAGCTCACCTAACTCCCATGGTGAGCAGTTCTTC.

The chain combines TRBV5-1 with TRBJ2-7; 7 bases line up with TRBD1. The CDR3 runs 16 residues. The trim removed 3 bases at V and 2 bases at J, leaving 11 bases unmatched. Germline V gene lookup returns CDR1 SGHRS and CDR2 YFSETQ. The chain's CDR3 is CASSSRPGQKPYEQYF. In DNA form, the CDR3 reads TGCGCCAGCAGCTCGCGACCGGGACAGAAGCCCTACGAGCAGTACTTC.

This clonotype showed up just a few times. This chain uses TRBV29-1 with TRBJ2-5; TRBD2 aligns across 8 bases. Germline trimming cut 5 bases from V and 6 bases from J; bases unmatched to any gene: 5. Germline assignment: CDR1 SQVTM and CDR2 ANQGSEA. The CDR3 has 12 residues. The CDR3, as DNA: TGCAGCGTTCGGGAGGGTGTGAAGACCCAGTACTTC. This encodes CSVREGVKTQYF.

The chain employs TRBV18 and TRBJ1-1; D may be TRBD1 (5 bases). The CDR3 extends over 14 amino acids. V lost 4 bases and J 5 bases, leaving 14 bases between the germline ends. Per the germline V gene, CDR1 is KGHSH and CDR2 is LQKENI. In DNA, the CDR3 is TGTGCCAGCTCACGAGATCAGGGTTCTACTGAAGCTTTCTTT. This codes for CASSRDQGSTEAFF.

The V gene is TRBV4-3, the J gene TRBJ2-3, with D uncertain. This CDR3 has 16 amino acids. Trimming removed 0 bases from V and 5 bases from J, with 15 bases in between. Germline-derived CDR1 and CDR2 are LGHNA and YSLEER. CDR3 residues: CASSQENSPAVDTQYF. DNA of the CDR3: TGCGCCAGCAGCCAAGAGAATAGCCCGGCGGTAGATACGCAGTATTTT.

This clonotype is a singleton in its sample. V is TRBV5-1 and J is TRBJ2-7; TRBD1 matches at 8 bases. The end of the DNA fits TRBJ2-1 better, so the J call may be wrong. Germline values: CDR1 SGHRS, CDR2 YFSETQ. This CDR3 comprises 16 residues. CDR3 protein: CASRGREQGVIDEQFF. As DNA, the CDR3 is TGCGCCAGCAGGGGGCGCGAACAGGGGGTAATCGATGAGCAGTTCTTC.

This clonotype was counted only a few times. The CDR3 DNA follows: TGCAGCGTTAACGTCGCTGCTAATGAAAAACTGTTTTTT. Residues: CSVNVAANEKLFF. This chain connects TRBV29-1 to TRBJ1-4; D not resolved. The CDR3 loop spans 13 amino acids. CDR1 and CDR2 from the germline V gene are SQVTM and ANQGSEA. V lost 5 bases to trimming and J lost 3 bases, with 10 bases between them.

V is TRBV6-5 and J is TRBJ1-2; tentative D call: TRBD1 (5 bases). V was pared by 0 bases and J by 2 bases, with 13 bases between. This CDR3 is 16 amino acids long. Looked up from germline, CDR1 is MNHEY and CDR2 is SVGAGI. For the CDR3, the DNA is TGTGCCAGCAGTTACTCCGTGGGGGGAGACAACTATGGCTACACCTTC. This translates into CASSYSVGGDNYGYTF.

This clonotype was counted only a few times. The chain is built from TRBV7-9 and TRBJ2-5; D ambiguous. The CDR3 has 15 residues. V was clipped by 1 base and J by 5 bases, with 14 bases between them. Per the germline V gene, CDR1 is SEHNR and CDR2 is FQNEAQ (reference sequence). The CDR3, as DNA: TGTGCCAGCAGCTTAGGGTTCGGGTTTTACGAGACCCAGTACTTC. Amino acid sequence: CASSLGFGFYETQYF.

This clonotype was seen ten or more times. The V gene is TRBV6-5, the J gene TRBJ2-1; TRBD1 matches 11 bases. V was pared by 7 bases and J by 3 bases, with 8 bases of the junction left unmatched. Germline values: CDR1 MNHEY, CDR2 SVGAGI. The CDR3 runs 16 residues. This CDR3 reads CASTPTGTGGYNEQFF. DNA of the CDR3: TGTGCCAGCACCCCGACCGGGACAGGGGGCTACAATGAGCAGTTCTTC.

The gene calls are TRBV6-5 and TRBJ2-7; 10 bases match TRBD1. The DNA end is more similar to TRBJ2-5, so the J call may be wrong. The germline CDR1 and CDR2 sequences are MNHEY and SVGAGI. This CDR3 is 15 amino acids long. The CDR3 sequence is CASRKIWTGGETQYF. The CDR3 DNA follows: TGTGCCAGCAGAAAGATTTGGACAGGGGGTGAGACCCAGTACTTC.

The chain's CDR3 is CASSLAGGLNTEAFF. CDR3 DNA: TGTGCCAGCAGCTTAGCGGGCGGCCTGAACACTGAAGCTTTCTTT. This chain connects TRBV7-9 to TRBJ1-1, with D unclear. Trimming pared 0 bases from V and 0 bases from J, leaving 8 bases between. The CDR3 consists of 15 residues. Germline loops: CDR1 SEHNR, CDR2 FQNEAQ (reference sequence). Using reference TRBV7-9 and TRBJ1-1 for the parts outside the CDR3, the full variable domain is DTGVSQNPRHKITKRGQNVTFRCDPISEHNRLYWYRQTLGQGPEFLTYFQNEAQLEKSRLLSDRFSAERPKGSFSTLEIQRTEQGDSAMYLCASSLAGGLNTEAFFGQGTRLTVV.

The sample holds a few counts of this clonotype. The V gene is TRBV20-1, the J gene TRBJ2-1; D is uncertain. The CDR3 has 15 residues. From germline, CDR1 is DFQATT and CDR2 SNEGSKA (reference sequence). Deletions cut 6 bases from V and 2 bases from J, with 17 bases between. CDR3 sequence reads: CSARLAAQAYNEQFF. For the CDR3, the DNA is TGCAGTGCCAGGTTGGCAGCACAAGCCTACAATGAGCAGTTCTTC.

CDR3 in DNA: TGTGCCAGCAGAGGGGGACTAGCGGATTACGAGCAGTACTTC. Translating gives CASRGGLADYEQYF. The chain links TRBV12-3 or TRBV12-4 to TRBJ2-7; 11 bases are a match to TRBD2. V shed 6 bases and J 4 bases; nucleotides not matched to a gene: 5. The CDR3 runs to 14 residues.

This clonotype has just a few counts. CDR3 loop: CSAEGLAGDEQFF. CDR3 in DNA: TGCAGCGCCGAGGGACTAGCGGGAGATGAGCAGTTCTTC. V usage is TRBV29-1 and J usage is TRBJ2-1, with TRBD2 identical over 14 bases. With 7 bases clipped from V and 8 bases from J, the junction kept 4 bases outside the gene matches. Per germline, CDR1 SQVTM and CDR2 ANQGSEA. The CDR3 is made up of 13 amino acids.

J is TRBJ2-4 and V is TRBV7-9; maybe TRBD2 (7 bases). The J call could be wrong; TRBJ2-5 is a better fit for the DNA end. Looked up from germline, CDR1 is SEHNR and CDR2 is FQNEAQ (reference sequence). The CDR3 has 15 residues. CDR3 sequence (DNA): TGTGCCAGCAGCACGGGGGGCAGCAAACAAGAGACCCAGTACTTC. Its protein product is CASSTGGSKQETQYF.

This clonotype was detected a few times. The chain combines TRBV15 with TRBJ2-5, with 9 bases aligning to TRBD2. Germline CDR1 is LNHNV and CDR2 is YYDKDF (reference sequence). V was pared by 6 bases and J by 5 bases, with 7 bases of the junction left unmatched. This CDR3 has 14 amino acids. As DNA, the CDR3 is TGTGCCACCAGACCGACTAGCGGAGCGGAGACCCAGTACTTC. It encodes CATRPTSGAETQYF.

The chain has TRBV28 and TRBJ2-7; perhaps D is TRBD1 or TRBD2 (6 bases each). Germline CDR1 reads MDHEN; CDR2 reads SYDVKM. Trimming took off 3 bases at V and 5 bases at J, with 11 bases between the two ends. The CDR3 loop spans 13 amino acids. CDR3 protein: CASSFWGAHEQYF. DNA of the CDR3: TGTGCCAGCAGTTTTTGGGGGGCTCACGAGCAGTACTTC. The full variable domain, with the rest looked up from reference TRBV28 and TRBJ2-7, is DVKVTQSSRYLVKRTGEKVFLECVQDMDHENMFWYRQDPGLGLRLIYFSYDVKMKEKGDIPEGYSVSREKKERFSLILESASTNQTSMYLCASSFWGAHEQYFGPGTRLTVT.

This clonotype was observed once. The rearrangement links TRBV12-3 or TRBV12-4 to TRBJ1-1, with 9 bases fitting TRBD1. V was pared by 6 bases and J by 5 bases, with 7 bases of the junction left unmatched. This CDR3 has 14 amino acids. The CDR3 is CASRLTGGRTEAFF. CDR3 nucleotides: TGTGCCAGCAGACTGACAGGGGGTAGAACTGAAGCTTTCTTT.

This clonotype was found a few times. V and J are TRBV29-1 and TRBJ2-5; tentative D call: TRBD2 (5 bases). This CDR3 comprises 10 residues. V was shortened by 4 bases and J by 11 bases, with 11 bases between the two germline ends. CDR1 is SQVTM and CDR2 is ANQGSEA in the germline V gene. In nucleotides, the CDR3 is TGCAGCGTTGCTCGGGGAGAGCAGTACTTC. Amino acids: CSVARGEQYF.

As regards this clonotype: Mismatch with germline at one junction end may stem from a read error. V gene TRBV27 combines with J gene TRBJ1-5; 9 bases map to TRBD1. CDR1 is MNHEY, CDR2 SMNVEV, per germline (reference sequence). The CDR3 runs to 15 residues. CDR3 sequence: CTSSAITGGRGPQHF. The DNA for the CDR3 is TGTACCAGCAGTGCCATCACAGGGGGCCGCGGGCCCCAGCATTTT.

The chain joins TRBV5-1 to TRBJ2-7, with TRBD1 identical over 8 bases. Unmatched junction bases numbered 8, after V lost 6 bases and J lost 0 bases. The V gene's germline CDR1 is SGHRS and CDR2 YFSETQ. The CDR3 loop spans 15 amino acids. In DNA, the CDR3 is TGCGCCAGCACTCCCGGGACAGGTGCCTCCTACGAGCAGTACTTC. Translating it yields CASTPGTGASYEQYF.

The chain combines TRBV12-3 or TRBV12-4 with TRBJ2-3; 10 bases align to TRBD2. Trimming cost V 6 bases and J 5 bases; bases outside gene matches: 2. This CDR3 is 13 amino acids long. CDR3 sequence: CASRLAGIDTQYF. As DNA, the CDR3 is TGTGCCAGCAGACTAGCGGGAATAGATACGCAGTATTTT.

The gene calls are TRBV6-1 and TRBJ2-7; D is unclear. V lost 1 base, J lost 2 bases, and 9 bases lay in between. The germline V gene encodes CDR1 MNHNS and CDR2 SASEGT. The CDR3 contains 14 residues. In nucleotides, the CDR3 is TGTGCCAGCAGTGAAGGAGGAACAGCCTACGAGCAGTACTTC. Translating it yields CASSEGGTAYEQYF.

V and J are TRBV5-4 and TRBJ1-2, with 7 bases that match TRBD1. The junction had 7 bases not matched to a gene; V was cut back by 4 bases and J by 4 bases. The CDR3 has 14 residues. Germline CDR1 is SGHNT and CDR2 is YYREEE (reference sequence). The CDR3: CASSPERDSYGYTF. CDR3 coding DNA: TGTGCCAGCAGCCCCGAGCGGGACAGCTATGGCTACACCTTC.